The next 21 T cell receptor beta chains were all read from a single sample in a study of T-cell memory formation after mild COVID-19. TCRdb reanalysed the 5' RACE reads using MiXCR and keeps one entry per CDR3 protein. The repertoire holds around 200,000 distinct CDR3 sequences, about 18% seen once, with roughly 3.9% in the top ten. Sequencing used PBMCs or a T cell subset sorted from them (not recorded which). These receptors came from a young man who had mild COVID-19 (a few samples of this study predate the infection). Cell type and time point are not known.

The genes are TRBV24-1 and TRBJ2-1, with D tentatively TRBD2 (6 bases). Trimming pared 6 bases from V and 2 bases from J, leaving 13 bases between. CDR1 and CDR2 (germline): KGHDR, SFDVKD. This CDR3 region has 15 residues. CDR3 residues: CATSPAGKAYNEQFF. The CDR3 coding sequence is TGTGCCACCAGTCCGGCGGGGAAGGCCTACAATGAGCAGTTCTTC.

The CDR3 loop reads CASSKAGGESSRYEQYV. CDR3 in DNA: TGTGCCAGCAGCAAAGCGGGGGGTGAGAGCTCTCGTTACGAGCAGTACGTC. V gene TRBV21-1 combines with J gene TRBJ2-7; the D call TRBD1 from the table was never checked on the DNA. TRBV21-1 counts as a pseudogene. CDR3 size: 17 residues.

The J gene is TRBJ2-3, the V gene TRBV10-3, with TRBD1 matching 8 bases. Trimming at V came to 10 bases and at J to 3 bases, leaving 6 bases not matched to a gene. CDR1 and CDR2 from the germline V gene are ENHRY and SYGVKD. This CDR3 region has 13 residues. CDR3 nucleotide sequence: TGTGCCACGACAGGGGAGAGGACAGATACGCAGTATTTT. This encodes CATTGERTDTQYF.

This rearrangement joins TRBV12-3 or TRBV12-4 to TRBJ2-7, with D perhaps matching TRBD1 (5 bases). V gave up 3 bases and J gave up 0 bases, with 12 bases separating them. The CDR3 spans 15 residues. This CDR3 reads CASSFGQRHSYEQYF. The CDR3 DNA reads as TGTGCCAGCAGTTTCGGACAACGCCACTCCTACGAGCAGTACTTC.

The chain joins TRBV6-5 to TRBJ2-6; TRBD1 matches 8 bases. The CDR3 contains 15 residues. Germline trimming cut 7 bases from V and 4 bases from J; bases unmatched to any gene: 6. The germline gives CDR1 MNHEY, CDR2 SVGAGI. The CDR3, as DNA: TGTGCCAGCACCAACAGGGGGTCGGGGGCCAACGTCCTGACTTTC. This sequence encodes CASTNRGSGANVLTF.

Only a few counts were recorded for this clonotype. The chain joins TRBV21-1 to TRBJ2-7. TRBV21-1 is flagged as a pseudogene. The CDR3 contains 14 residues. CDR3 loop: CASSKQAGSYEQYV. CDR3 DNA: TGTGCCAGCAGCAAACAGGCAGGCTCCTACGAGCAGTACGTC.

V is TRBV4-2 and J is TRBJ2-3, with unresolved D. The V end lost 0 bases, the J end lost 7 bases, and 8 bases lay between the germline ends. The germline gives CDR1 LGHNA, CDR2 YNFKEQ. This CDR3 contains 13 residues. CDR3 loop: CASSQERPYTQYF. The CDR3 coding sequence is TGTGCCAGCAGCCAAGAACGTCCCTATACGCAGTATTTT.

The CDR3 DNA reads TGTGCCATCAGTGTGAGGGGGGACGGTGAGCAGTTCTTC. It encodes CAISVRGDGEQFF. J is TRBJ2-1 and V is TRBV10-3; either TRBD1 or TRBD2 may supply D (6 bases each). The CDR3 length is 13 residues. CDR1 is ENHRY, CDR2 SYGVKD, per germline. V shed 4 bases and J shed 9 bases, with 13 bases lying between them.

A few counts support this clonotype. The V and J genes are TRBV2 and TRBJ1-4, with a possible D match to TRBD1 (5 bases). Germline V gene sequence: CDR1 SNHLY, CDR2 FYNNEI. The CDR3 sequence is 13 residues long. Trimming pared 2 bases from V and 7 bases from J, leaving 8 bases between. The CDR3 sequence is CASSERTREKLFF. Written as DNA, the CDR3 is TGTGCCAGCAGTGAAAGGACACGTGAAAAACTGTTTTTT.

V usage is TRBV7-2 and J usage is TRBJ1-1, with unresolved D. Germline values: CDR1 SGHTA, CDR2 FQGNSA. There are 12 residues in the CDR3. V gave up 5 bases and J gave up 7 bases, with 11 bases separating them. The CDR3 region has the DNA TGTGCCAGCAGCCAATCTAGGGTTGAAGCTTTCTTT. Residues: CASSQSRVEAFF. Based on the CDR3 plus reference TRBV7-2 and TRBJ1-1, the full variable domain is GAGVSQSPSNKVTEKGKDVELRCDPISGHTALYWYRQSLGQGLEFLIYFQGNSAPDKSGLPSDRFSAERTGGSVSTLTIQRTQQEDSAVYLCASSQSRVEAFFGQGTRLTVV.

This clonotype has at least ten counts. The V gene is TRBV4-1, the J gene TRBJ2-2; the D is unclear. CDR3 length equals 15 residues. Germline CDR1 and CDR2: MGHRA and YSYEKL. The V gene lost 0 bases and the J gene lost 4 bases, with 9 bases spanning the gap. The CDR3 sequence is CASSQEVAVTGELFF. CDR3 bases: TGCGCCAGCAGCCAAGAGGTGGCCGTCACCGGGGAGCTGTTTTTT.

This clonotype was counted only a few times. The chain uses TRBV7-6 and TRBJ2-2, with D possibly matching TRBD1 (5 bases). V lost 1 base and J lost 7, with 13 bases in between. This CDR3 has 15 amino acids. Germline V gives CDR1 SGHVS, CDR2 FNYEAQ. This chain's CDR3 is CASSLVRANIGELFF. CDR3 sequence (DNA): TGTGCCAGCAGCTTAGTCAGGGCAAATATCGGGGAGCTGTTTTTT.

The chain employs TRBV19 and TRBJ2-3; 8 nucleotides agree with TRBD1. With V trimmed by 6 bases and J by 8 bases, 7 bases remained unmatched. Germline CDR1 LNHDA, CDR2 SQIVND (reference sequence). The CDR3 has 13 residues. DNA for the CDR3: TGTGCCAGTAGCCAGGACAGGGCGAGTACGCAGTATTTT. Translating gives CASSQDRASTQYF.

The rearrangement uses TRBV24-1 and TRBJ2-1; TRBD1 or TRBD2 may be the D gene (6 bases each). Germline CDR1 and CDR2: KGHDR and SFDVKD. This CDR3 has 16 residues. With 2 bases removed from V and 6 bases from J, the gap between germline ends came to 16 bases. The CDR3 spells CATSDSAEGGGNEQFF. CDR3 DNA: TGTGCCACCAGTGATTCGGCAGAGGGGGGTGGCAATGAGCAGTTCTTC.

The chain uses TRBV7-3 and TRBJ2-5; 10 bases map to TRBD2. This CDR3 has 15 residues. V shed 6 bases and J 5 bases; nucleotides not matched to a gene: 9. The germline gives CDR1 SGHTA, CDR2 FQGTGA. CDR3 sequence reads: CASRGAGGPMETQYF. CDR3 in DNA: TGTGCCAGCAGAGGAGCGGGGGGGCCTATGGAGACCCAGTACTTC. The complete variable domain, with remaining parts taken from reference TRBV7-3 and TRBJ2-5, reads GAGVSQTPSNKVTEKGKYVELRCDPISGHTALYWYRQSLGQGPEFLIYFQGTGAADDSGLPNDRFFAVRPEGSVSTLKIQRTERGDSAVYLCASRGAGGPMETQYFGPGTRLLVL.

The chain combines TRBV28 with TRBJ1-5; 8 nucleotides match TRBD1. Germline lookup yields CDR1 MDHEN and CDR2 SYDVKM. V lost 6 bases to trimming and J lost 6 bases; unmatched junction nucleotides: 16. The CDR3 extends over 17 amino acids. The CDR3, as DNA: TGTGCCAGCAGCTCGGACAGGGATCTCTGGAGGGTTCAGCCCCAGCATTTT. Amino acid sequence: CASSSDRDLWRVQPQHF.

This clonotype has a count of ten or more. A much larger clonotype is one base distant, so this may be a read error. This chain links TRBV6-6 with TRBJ2-3; possibly TRBD2 for D (7 bases). V was trimmed by 2 bases and J by 4 bases, leaving 10 bases between them. Germline values: CDR1 MNHNY, CDR2 SVGAGI (reference sequence). The CDR3 totals 14 residues. CDR3 amino acids: CASSYGGAADTQYF. In DNA, the CDR3 is TGTGCCAGCAGTTACGGGGGGGCCGCAGATACGCAGTATTTT.

This clonotype was seen a handful of times. This rearrangement joins TRBV20-1 to TRBJ2-7; 13 nucleotides align to TRBD2. The CDR3 loop spans 14 amino acids. The germline V gene encodes CDR1 DFQATT and CDR2 SNEGSKA (reference sequence). V shed 3 bases, J shed 4 bases, and the junction held 3 bases outside the gene matches. The CDR3, as DNA: TGCAGTGCTAGCACTAGCGGGGGGGCGTACGAGCAGTACTTC. Its translation: CSASTSGGAYEQYF.

This clonotype has just a few counts. CDR3 residues: CASSPDRGGREQYV. CDR3 sequence (DNA): TGTGCCAGCAGCCCGGACAGGGGAGGGAGAGAGCAGTACGTC. V gene TRBV5-4 combines with J gene TRBJ2-7; 9 bases are shared with TRBD1. Germline CDR1 reads SGHNT; CDR2 reads YYREEE (reference sequence). This CDR3 comprises 14 residues. The junction had 9 bases not matched to a gene; V was cut back by 4 bases and J by 7 bases.

This clonotype was observed many times. This chain uses TRBV3-1 with TRBJ2-3, with 12 positions matching TRBD1. Germline lookup yields CDR1 LGHDT and CDR2 YNNKEL (reference sequence). This CDR3 contains 18 residues. The junction had 12 bases not matched to a gene; V was cut back by 4 bases and J by 4 bases. CDR3 sequence: CASSPRDRGHLDADTQYF. The DNA for the CDR3 is TGTGCCAGCAGCCCCCGGGACAGGGGGCATCTGGACGCAGATACGCAGTATTTT.

In its sample, this clonotype was seen a few times. The CDR3 reads CASSRMGYEQYF. For the CDR3, the DNA is TGTGCCAGCAGCCGAATGGGATACGAGCAGTACTTC. The rearrangement links TRBV6-2 or TRBV6-3 to TRBJ2-7; D uncertain. From germline, CDR1 is MNHEY and CDR2 SVGEGT. Trimming stripped 6 bases from V and 4 bases from J, with 10 bases between. The CDR3 loop spans 12 amino acids.